Following are 25 T cell receptor beta chains from one sample sequenced in a study of PD-1 blockade in classical Hodgkin lymphoma. Autologous stem cell transplantation was followed by relapse in every patient, and brentuximab vedotin exposure varied. TCRdb's table, derived via immunoSEQ multiplex PCR, lists solely in-frame clones and lacks some. Of about 40,000 clones in the sample, around 71% are singletons; the top ten hold less than 4%. The sample in question was peripheral blood mononuclear cells (PBMCs), obtained at baseline. The source is a human donor with classical Hodgkin lymphoma.

CDR3 nucleotides: TGTGCCAGCAGTGCTAGTACAGTAACATCGGCCTACGAGCAGTACTTC. Protein product: CASSASTVTSAYEQYF. The V gene is TRBV28, the J gene TRBJ2-7; D remains ambiguous. V was pared by 5 bases and J by 2 bases, with 19 bases between. Per germline, CDR1 MDHEN and CDR2 SYDVKM. The CDR3 covers 16 residues. The complete variable domain, with remaining parts taken from reference TRBV28 and TRBJ2-7, reads DVKVTQSSRYLVKRTGEKVFLECVQDMDHENMFWYRQDPGLGLRLIYFSYDVKMKEKGDIPEGYSVSREKKERFSLILESASTNQTSMYLCASSASTVTSAYEQYFGPGTRLTVT.

This chain connects TRBV9 to TRBJ1-2; 8 nucleotides align to TRBD1. With 4 bases clipped from V and 5 bases from J, the junction kept 16 bases outside the gene matches. Germline V gene data show CDR1 as SGDLS and CDR2 as YYNGEE. The CDR3 spans 17 residues. CDR3 loop: CASSPGSLRGRPYGYTF. CDR3 coding DNA: TGTGCCAGCAGCCCGGGGTCCCTCAGGGGGCGGCCGTATGGCTACACCTTC.

The chain carries TRBV7-6 and TRBJ2-2; D remains ambiguous. The germline V gene has CDR1 SGHVS and CDR2 FNYEAQ. Trimming pared 4 bases from V and 0 bases from J, leaving 0 bases between. The CDR3 consists of 12 residues. The CDR3 DNA sequence: TGTGCCAGCAGCTCGAACACCGGGGAGCTGTTTTTT. Amino acids: CASSSNTGELFF.

The chain links TRBV18 to TRBJ1-1; TRBD1 is a possible D gene (6 bases). The V and J ends lost 3 bases and 2 bases respectively, with 10 bases between them. The CDR3 is 14 residues long. Germline V CDR1 and CDR2: KGHSH, LQKENI. In nucleotides, the CDR3 is TGTGCCAGCTCACCCCGGACAGATAACACTGAAGCTTTCTTT. Protein product: CASSPRTDNTEAFF. Variable domain in full (rest from reference TRBV18 and TRBJ1-1): NAGVMQNPRHLVRRRGQEARLRCSPMKGHSHVYWYRQLPEEGLKFMVYLQKENIIDESGMPKERFSAEFPKEGPSILRIQQVVRGDSAAYFCASSPRTDNTEAFFGQGTRLTVV.

This clone was recorded once. This chain uses TRBV7-9 with TRBJ1-1; 8 bases line up with TRBD1. From germline, CDR1 is SEHNR and CDR2 FQNEAQ (reference sequence). After removal of 0 bases from V and 1 base from J, the junction contained 4 bases not matched to a gene. The CDR3 has 16 residues. This CDR3 reads CASSLAQGASNTEAFF. In nucleotides, the CDR3 is TGTGCCAGCAGCTTAGCGCAGGGGGCATCGAACACTGAAGCTTTCTTT.

In DNA, the CDR3 is TGTGCCAGCAGTTTGGGGACAGGGATCTTCTACGAGCAGTACTTC. Amino acid sequence: CASSLGTGIFYEQYF. The chain joins TRBV6-5 to TRBJ2-7; the match to TRBD1 covers 9 bases. The CDR3 sequence is 15 residues long. The germline gives CDR1 MNHEY, CDR2 SVGAGI. V lost 4 bases and J lost 3; bases outside the gene matches: 7.

V gene TRBV7-9 combines with J gene TRBJ2-1; no reliable D call. Germline CDR1 and CDR2: SEHNR and FQNEAQ (reference sequence). The V gene lost 5 bases and the J gene lost 7 bases, with 3 bases spanning the gap. The CDR3 loop spans 10 amino acids. As DNA, the CDR3 is TGTGCCAGCAGCATGAATGAGCAGTTCTTC. This encodes CASSMNEQFF.

V and J are TRBV7-8 and TRBJ1-5, with a possible D match to TRBD1 (5 bases). Germline V gene lookup returns CDR1 SGHVS and CDR2 FQNEAQ. V dropped 0 bases and J dropped 6 bases, with 15 bases sitting between them. The CDR3 covers 16 residues. The CDR3 is CASSLATPGSGQPQHF. For the CDR3, the DNA is TGTGCCAGCAGCTTAGCTACGCCAGGGTCGGGTCAGCCCCAGCATTTT.

The rearrangement uses TRBV4-1 and TRBJ2-7; 8 bases line up with TRBD2. Trimming removed 0 bases from V and 1 base from J; junction bases left unmatched: 8. The germline CDR1 and CDR2 sequences are MGHRA and YSYEKL. The CDR3 loop spans 17 amino acids. CDR3 DNA: TGCGCCAGCAGCCAAGATCTAGGGCTAGCGGGTTCCTACGAGCAGTACTTC. Encoded protein: CASSQDLGLAGSYEQYF.

This rearrangement joins TRBV21-1 to TRBJ2-1; the tabulated D call, TRBD2, remains unverified against the DNA. TRBV21-1 is a known pseudogene. The CDR3 runs to 16 residues. The CDR3 here is CASSKETSGEMDEQFF. The CDR3 DNA is TGTGCCAGCAGCAAAGAAACTAGCGGGGAAATGGATGAGCAGTTCTTC.

As to this clone: The junction departs from the called germline gene at one end, perhaps through a read error. The CDR3 region is CAISEREAETQYF. Written as DNA, the CDR3 is TGTGCCATCAGTGAGCGGGAGGCCGAGACCCAGTACTTC. This sequence joins TRBV6-5 and TRBJ2-5; 9 bases agree with TRBD2. This CDR3 region has 13 residues. Germline V CDR1 and CDR2: MNHEY, SVGAGI.

This clone was observed a few times. The DNA of the CDR3 is TGTGCCAGCAGCTTGGCCAGGGGACGAGATGGCTACACCTTC. This codes for CASSLARGRDGYTF. This chain connects TRBV5-4 to TRBJ1-2; D is perhaps TRBD1 (6 bases). In germline, CDR1 is SGHNT, CDR2 YYREEE (reference sequence). This CDR3 is built from 14 residues. The germline V and J ends were trimmed by 0 bases and 6 bases, with 12 bases remaining between them.

The rearrangement uses TRBV18 and TRBJ1-2, with D unresolved. With 6 bases removed from V and 5 bases from J, the gap between germline ends came to 13 bases. This CDR3 has 13 amino acids. CDR1 is KGHSH and CDR2 is LQKENI in the germline V gene. The DNA of the CDR3 is TGTGCCAGCTCGCCCTCAGAGGAATATGGCTACACCTTC. Its protein is CASSPSEEYGYTF.

The genes are TRBV10-3 and TRBJ1-1, with D perhaps TRBD1 (6 bases). Germline CDR1 and CDR2: ENHRY and SYGVKD. V was pared by 1 base and J by 1 base, with 13 bases between. The CDR3 contains 16 residues. For the CDR3, the DNA is TGTGCCATCAGTGAGTGGCAGGGGCCTCCGAACACTGAAGCTTTCTTT. Protein sequence: CAISEWQGPPNTEAFF.

CDR3: CSAGMDTQYF. The CDR3 nucleotides read TGCAGCGCCGGGATGGATACGCAGTATTTT. This chain links TRBV29-1 with TRBJ2-3, with a possible D match to TRBD2 (5 bases). CDR1 and CDR2 from the germline V gene are SQVTM and ANQGSEA. The germline V and J ends were trimmed by 7 bases and 6 bases, with 8 bases remaining between them. The CDR3 spans 10 residues.

The V and J genes are TRBV5-4 and TRBJ1-2; D gene uncertain. The CDR3 has 12 amino acids. Trimming took off 0 bases at V and 13 bases at J, with 13 bases between the two ends. Germline assignment: CDR1 SGHNT and CDR2 YYREEE (reference sequence). As DNA, the CDR3 is TGTGCCAGCAGCTTGGATCCGGGCCCCCTCACCTTC. Translation gives CASSLDPGPLTF.

The chain uses TRBV29-1 and TRBJ1-2; D ambiguous. V was cut by 0 bases and J by 3 bases, with 14 bases left in between. The germline gives CDR1 SQVTM, CDR2 ANQGSEA. This CDR3 comprises 15 residues. Written as DNA, the CDR3 is TGCAGCGTTGAAGATCTAAGGAACGTGGACTATGGCTACACCTTC. Amino acid sequence: CSVEDLRNVDYGYTF.

The V gene is TRBV14, the J gene TRBJ2-1; D gene uncertain. The CDR3 is 13 residues long. CDR1 is SGHDN and CDR2 is FVKESK in the germline V gene. Trimming stripped 5 bases from V and 7 bases from J, with 12 bases between. CDR3 bases: TGTGCCAGCAGCTCTGGCCCGTTTAATGAGCAGTTCTTC. Amino acid sequence: CASSSGPFNEQFF. Full variable domain (outside the CDR3, taken from reference TRBV14 and TRBJ2-1): EAGVTQFPSHSVIEKGQTVTLRCDPISGHDNLYWYRRVMGKEIKFLLHFVKESKQDESGMPNNRFLAERTGGTYSTLKVQPAELEDSGVYFCASSSGPFNEQFFGPGTRLTVL.

This chain uses TRBV6-5 with TRBJ1-3; no clear D gene. The V gene lost 1 base and the J gene lost 9 bases, with 10 bases spanning the gap. The CDR3 has 13 residues. The germline CDR1 and CDR2 sequences are MNHEY and SVGAGI. CDR3 in DNA: TGTGCCAGCAGTTACTTGACGGATAGCACCATATATTTT. Encoded protein: CASSYLTDSTIYF.

A single count supports this clone. J is TRBJ1-2 and V is TRBV28; no definite D call. V lost 4 bases and J lost 1, with 4 bases in between. Germline lookup yields CDR1 MDHEN and CDR2 SYDVKM. This CDR3 is 12 amino acids long. The CDR3 DNA is TGTGCCAGCAGTTCAGTTAACTATGGCTACACCTTC. It translates to CASSSVNYGYTF.

This clone appeared a few times. This chain joins TRBV9 and TRBJ2-1; 12 bases align to TRBD2. CDR1 and CDR2 from the germline V gene are SGDLS and YYNGEE. Germline trimming cut 9 bases from V and 6 bases from J; bases unmatched to any gene: 22. This CDR3 region has 19 residues. The CDR3 bases are TGTGCCATACATAACCGGACTAGCGGGACTTTGGGGGAGCTCAATGAGCAGTTCTTC. Residues: CAIHNRTSGTLGELNEQFF. Full variable domain (rest looked up from reference TRBV9 and TRBJ2-1): DSGVTQTPKHLITATGQRVTLRCSPRSGDLSVYWYQQSLDQGLQFLIQYYNGEERAKGNILERFSAQQFPDLHSELNLSSLELGDSALYFCAIHNRTSGTLGELNEQFFGPGTRLTVL.

This clone was counted between two and nine times. The chain couples TRBV9 to TRBJ1-1; 8 bases agree with TRBD1. CDR1 and CDR2 (germline): SGDLS, YYNGEE. Trimming took 0 bases from V and 7 from J; bases not matched to a gene: 11. CDR3 size: 16 residues. In nucleotides, the CDR3 is TGTGCCAGCAGCGTAGAGGGAACAGGGGGAGGCTTTGAAGCTTTCTTT. Its translation is CASSVEGTGGGFEAFF.

This clone was counted ten times or more. The chain employs TRBV19 and TRBJ1-2; D call uncertain. The V gene's germline CDR1 is LNHDA and CDR2 SQIVND (reference sequence). The CDR3 is made up of 13 amino acids. Trimming took 1 base from V and 6 from J, leaving 9 bases between them. CDR3 amino acids: CASSIGYGDGYTF. CDR3 in DNA: TGTGCCAGTAGTATAGGGTACGGCGATGGCTACACCTTC.

This clone was detected once. Here the CDR3 DNA reads TGTGCCACCAGCGGGGGACTAGCGGGAAGGGAGCAGTTCTTC. Translation: CATSGGLAGREQFF. The chain joins TRBV15 to TRBJ2-1; 13 bases line up with TRBD2. Germline CDR1 and CDR2: LNHNV and YYDKDF (reference sequence). The V gene end was trimmed by 5 bases and the J gene end by 10 bases; junction bases not matched to a gene: 5. The CDR3 is 14 residues long.

This clone has a handful of counts. The rearrangement links TRBV9 to TRBJ1-1; tentative D call: TRBD1 (5 bases). Germline CDR1 is SGDLS and CDR2 is YYNGEE. The CDR3 spans 13 residues. V was clipped by 1 base and J by 7 bases, with 11 bases between them. The CDR3 DNA is TGTGCCAGCAGCGTACATGACAGAATTGAAGCTTTCTTT. It yields the protein CASSVHDRIEAFF.